This T cell receptor (beta chain) is drawn from a study of cytotoxic CD8 clonotypes in ibrutinib-treated CLL. A note on this clone: What it recognizes is unknown.

Target depth was 1 in 200,000 to 1 in 1 million T cells, about 10x per clonotype. Some clones are missing from TCRdb's copy, which holds only in-frame ones; the method was immunoSEQ multiplex PCR. The sample yields over 45,000 clones, around 55% seen once. Study results and limitations: Clonality was higher at ibrutinib response and returned toward baseline at progression. Exceeding age-matched healthy donors, baseline clonality also tracked the counts of circulating CD8+ T cells.

The germline V gene encodes CDR1 MDHEN and CDR2 SYDVKM. This CDR3 has 16 amino acids. The V and J ends lost 6 bases and 4 bases respectively, with 21 bases between them. The chain couples TRBV28 to TRBJ1-2; no firm D call. The source of this sequence is a human donor with chronic lymphocytic leukemia. The sequenced sample was PBMCs, obtained after 24 months of ibrutinib treatment. DNA for the CDR3: TGTGCCAGCAGCACCAGCCCTGGACGAGAGGGCTATGGCTACACCTTC. Translation gives CASSTSPGREGYGYTF.